This TCR beta chain came from a study of TIL therapy for anti-PD-1-resistant metastatic lung cancer. Sequencing used immunoSEQ v3. Profiled with immunoSEQ multiplex PCR; TCRdb holds only in-frame clones, not every one. The table has about 60,000 clones, roughly 84% seen once. Documented time point: pre-treatment sample, taken before nivolumab and TIL therapy. The TCR comes from a person between 25 and 80 years old with non-small cell lung cancer. Source: blood, taken at baseline.

The CDR3 DNA is TGTGCCAGTAGTATCGGTGTGGGGGAGCTGTTTTTT. Translated: CASSIGVGELFF. V gene TRBV19 combines with J gene TRBJ2-2; no definite D call. Per the germline V gene, CDR1 is LNHDA and CDR2 is SQIVND (reference sequence). The CDR3 has 12 residues. Trimming pared 3 bases from V and 8 bases from J, leaving 7 bases between.